These 13 T cell receptor beta chains came from one sample sequenced in a study of blood T cell repertoires in COVID-19 (dated by TCRdb to 2020 to 2021). Receptor amplification or capture employed the immunoSEQ multiplex PCR assay. This immuneACCESS table, as held by TCRdb, lists in-frame sequences with V and J called but not all clones. Of the missing ones, under half trace to an unresolved V gene in checked studies; the others have no known cause. The sample table shows 200,000 to 250,000 clones, and 70% to 90% are seen once. 5.5% to 7.5% of the sample belongs to the ten largest clones. The material sequenced was peripheral blood. These receptors came from a woman in her sixties with active or convalescent COVID-19.

There are a few counts of this clone. The chain employs TRBV27 and TRBJ1-1; tentatively, D is TRBD1 (5 bases). This CDR3 has 13 amino acids. Per germline, CDR1 MNHEY and CDR2 SMNVEV (reference sequence). V dropped 6 bases and J dropped 3 bases, with 11 bases sitting between them. The CDR3 nucleotides are TGTGCCAGCAGCACCCAGGGATACACTGAAGCTTTCTTT. This translates into CASSTQGYTEAFF.

This chain joins TRBV2 and TRBJ2-7; D not resolved. This CDR3 has 14 residues. Trimming shortened V by 2 bases and J by 7 bases, and 15 bases separated the two germline ends. The germline CDR1 and CDR2 sequences are SNHLY and FYNNEI. CDR3 sequence: CASSEMGLVREQYV. CDR3 DNA: TGTGCCAGCAGTGAAATGGGCCTGGTGCGAGAGCAGTACGTC.

The rearrangement joins TRBV5-1 to TRBJ1-4; TRBD1 agrees at 8 bases. CDR1 SGHRS and CDR2 YFSETQ come from the germline V gene. V lost 4 bases and J lost 7; bases outside the gene matches: 9. This CDR3 spans 15 amino acids. CDR3: CASSVTGTGLEKLFF. In nucleotides, the CDR3 is TGCGCCAGCAGCGTGACCGGGACAGGCCTTGAAAAACTGTTTTTT.

This clone was found once. V and J are TRBV7-3 and TRBJ1-2; D is perhaps TRBD1 (6 bases). The CDR3 contains 15 residues. CDR1 is SGHTA and CDR2 is FQGTGA in the germline V gene. With 6 bases removed from V and 3 bases from J, the gap between germline ends came to 17 bases. CDR3 nucleotides: TGTGCCAGCAGAGATCCGGGGGGCGCGGACTATGGCTACACCTTC. Protein sequence: CASRDPGGADYGYTF. Based on the CDR3 plus reference TRBV7-3 and TRBJ1-2, the full variable domain is GAGVSQTPSNKVTEKGKYVELRCDPISGHTALYWYRQSLGQGPEFLIYFQGTGAADDSGLPNDRFFAVRPEGSVSTLKIQRTERGDSAVYLCASRDPGGADYGYTFGSGTRLTVV.

The rearrangement joins TRBV5-4 to TRBJ2-5; TRBD2 agrees at 8 bases. Trimming took 2 bases from V and 1 from J; bases not matched to a gene: 1. Germline lookup yields CDR1 SGHNT and CDR2 YYREEE (reference sequence). The CDR3 sequence is 14 residues long. CDR3 residues: CASSFGRAQETQYF. CDR3 DNA: TGTGCCAGCAGCTTCGGGAGGGCCCAAGAGACCCAGTACTTC. The whole variable domain, remainder taken from reference TRBV5-4 and TRBJ2-5, is ETGVTQSPTHLIKTRGQQVTLRCSSQSGHNTVSWYQQALGQGPQFIFQYYREEENGRGNFPPRFSGLQFPNYSSELNVNALELDDSALYLCASSFGRAQETQYFGPGTRLLVL.

The chain combines TRBV5-1 with TRBJ1-6; D might be TRBD1 (5 bases). Germline V gene sequence: CDR1 SGHRS, CDR2 YFSETQ. This CDR3 region has 14 residues. Trimming took off 5 bases at V and 7 bases at J, with 13 bases between the two ends. CDR3 sequence (DNA): TGCGCCAGCAGTTTCAGGGAACCCAATTCACCCCTCCACTTT. Its protein is CASSFREPNSPLHF.

The chain recombines TRBV10-3 with TRBJ1-4, with D possibly being TRBD1 (6 bases). The CDR3 has 15 amino acids. From germline, CDR1 is ENHRY and CDR2 SYGVKD. Trimming removed 2 bases at V and 10 bases at J, with 17 bases between. The CDR3 nucleotides are TGTGCCATCAGTGAGGGCGACGTCGGCAGGGGAAAACTGTTTTTT. It encodes CAISEGDVGRGKLFF.

There are a few counts of this clone. The chain couples TRBV7-3 to TRBJ2-1, with a tentative D call TRBD1 (5 bases). This CDR3 spans 14 amino acids. Germline V CDR1 and CDR2: SGHTA, FQGTGA. Deletions cut 2 bases from V and 5 bases from J, with 10 bases between. The CDR3 sequence is CASSLAGKDNEQFF. CDR3 nucleotide sequence: TGTGCCAGCAGCTTAGCAGGGAAGGACAATGAGCAGTTCTTC.

This clone was counted between two and nine times. The chain combines TRBV15 with TRBJ2-3, with 9 bases lining up with TRBD2. Germline lookup yields CDR1 LNHNV and CDR2 YYDKDF (reference sequence). Unmatched junction bases numbered 8, after V lost 5 bases and J lost 5 bases. The CDR3 covers 15 residues. The CDR3 region has the DNA TGTGCCACCAGCGAAGATAGCGGGAGAATAGATACGCAGTATTTT. Protein sequence: CATSEDSGRIDTQYF. Variable domain in full (rest from reference TRBV15 and TRBJ2-3): DAMVIQNPRYQVTQFGKPVTLSCSQTLNHNVMYWYQQKSSQAPKLLFHYYDKDFNNEADTPDNFQSRRPNTSFCFLDIRSPGLGDTAMYLCATSEDSGRIDTQYFGPGTRLTVL.

The chain uses TRBV5-5 and TRBJ2-1; 11 nucleotides line up with TRBD2. Trimming at V came to 4 bases and at J to 5 bases, leaving 11 bases not matched to a gene. There are 17 residues in the CDR3. The germline V gene has CDR1 SGHKS and CDR2 YYEKEE (reference sequence). The CDR3 DNA follows: TGTGCCAGCAGCCTGACTAGCGGGGCAGCGGATCACAATGAGCAGTTCTTC. It is translated as CASSLTSGAADHNEQFF. Full variable domain (outside the CDR3, taken from reference TRBV5-5 and TRBJ2-1): DAGVTQSPTHLIKTRGQQVTLRCSPISGHKSVSWYQQVLGQGPQFIFQYYEKEERGRGNFPDRFSARQFPNYSSELNVNALLLGDSALYLCASSLTSGAADHNEQFFGPGTRLTVL.

The gene calls are TRBV5-1 and TRBJ2-5; 10 bases are shared with TRBD2. The CDR3 totals 14 residues. Germline values: CDR1 SGHRS, CDR2 YFSETQ. V was pared by 3 bases and J by 2 bases, with 1 base of the junction left unmatched. CDR3: CASSWTSGQETQYF. CDR3 DNA sequence: TGCGCCAGCAGCTGGACTAGCGGACAAGAGACCCAGTACTTC.

The V call is TRBV29-1, the J call TRBJ2-7, with a tentative D call TRBD1 (6 bases). This CDR3 spans 13 amino acids. With 6 bases removed from V and 0 bases from J, the gap between germline ends came to 12 bases. Germline CDR1 SQVTM, CDR2 ANQGSEA. CDR3 protein: CSVGAGISYEQYF. In DNA, the CDR3 is TGCAGCGTGGGGGCAGGGATCTCCTACGAGCAGTACTTC.

The V call is TRBV6-5, the J call TRBJ2-4; 10 nucleotides match TRBD1. The CDR3 sequence is 13 residues long. Germline values: CDR1 MNHEY, CDR2 SVGAGI. Unmatched junction bases numbered 4, after V lost 6 bases and J lost 8 bases. In DNA form, the CDR3 reads TGTGCCAGCAGAGACGGACAGGGGGACATTCAGTACTTC. Protein product: CASRDGQGDIQYF.